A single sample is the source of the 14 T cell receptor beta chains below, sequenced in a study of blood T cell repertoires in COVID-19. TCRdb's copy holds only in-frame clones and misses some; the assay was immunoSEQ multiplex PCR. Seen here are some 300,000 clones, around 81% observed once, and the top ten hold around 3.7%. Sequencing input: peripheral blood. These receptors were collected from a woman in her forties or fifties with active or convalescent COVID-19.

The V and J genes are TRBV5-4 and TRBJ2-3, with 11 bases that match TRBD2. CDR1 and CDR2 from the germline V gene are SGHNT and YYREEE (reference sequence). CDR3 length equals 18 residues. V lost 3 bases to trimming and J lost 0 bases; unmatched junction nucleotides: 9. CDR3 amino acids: CASSSGAGTSGSTDTQYF. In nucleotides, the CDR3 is TGTGCCAGCAGCTCGGGAGCCGGGACTAGCGGAAGCACAGATACGCAGTATTTT.

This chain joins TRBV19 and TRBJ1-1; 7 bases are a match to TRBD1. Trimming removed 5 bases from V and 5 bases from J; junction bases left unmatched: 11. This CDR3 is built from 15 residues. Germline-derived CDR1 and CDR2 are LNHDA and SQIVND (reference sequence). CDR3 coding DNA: TGTGCCAGTAGTCAGACAGGGACGGGGGGGACTGAAGCTTTCTTT. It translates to CASSQTGTGGTEAFF.

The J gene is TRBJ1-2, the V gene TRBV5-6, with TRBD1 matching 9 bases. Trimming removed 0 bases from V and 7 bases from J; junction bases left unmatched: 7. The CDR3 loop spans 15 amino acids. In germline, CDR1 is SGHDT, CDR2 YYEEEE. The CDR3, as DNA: TGTGCCAGCAGCTTGGCAGGGACAGGGAACCTTGGCTACACCTTC. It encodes CASSLAGTGNLGYTF.

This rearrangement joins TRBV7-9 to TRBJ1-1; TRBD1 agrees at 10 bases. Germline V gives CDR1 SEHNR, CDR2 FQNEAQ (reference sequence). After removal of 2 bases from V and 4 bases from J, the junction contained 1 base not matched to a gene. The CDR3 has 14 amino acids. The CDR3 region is CASSLRDRGTEAFF. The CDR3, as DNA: TGTGCCAGCAGCTTACGGGACAGGGGCACTGAAGCTTTCTTT. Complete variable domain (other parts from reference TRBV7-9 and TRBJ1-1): DTGVSQNPRHKITKRGQNVTFRCDPISEHNRLYWYRQTLGQGPEFLTYFQNEAQLEKSRLLSDRFSAERPKGSFSTLEIQRTEQGDSAMYLCASSLRDRGTEAFFGQGTRLTVV.

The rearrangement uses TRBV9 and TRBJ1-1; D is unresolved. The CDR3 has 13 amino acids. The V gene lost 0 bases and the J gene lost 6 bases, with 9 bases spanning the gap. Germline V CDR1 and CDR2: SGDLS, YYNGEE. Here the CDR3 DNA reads TGTGCCAGCAGCGTAGGCGGGGTGGCTGAAGCTTTCTTT. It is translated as CASSVGGVAEAFF.

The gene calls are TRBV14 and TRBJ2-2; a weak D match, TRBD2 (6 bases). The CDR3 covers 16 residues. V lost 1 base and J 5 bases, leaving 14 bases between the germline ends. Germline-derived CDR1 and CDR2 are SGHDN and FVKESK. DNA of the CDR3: TGTGCCAGCAGCCAAGGGCGGGGCCGTCCGACCGGGGAGCTGTTTTTT. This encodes CASSQGRGRPTGELFF.

CDR3: CASRDRRNTGELFF. For the CDR3, the DNA is TGTGCCAGCAGGGACAGGCGGAACACCGGGGAGCTGTTTTTT. The V call is TRBV19, the J call TRBJ2-2, with 8 bases that match TRBD1. V lost 9 bases and J lost 1; bases outside the gene matches: 4. Germline CDR1 LNHDA, CDR2 SQIVND (reference sequence). This CDR3 comprises 14 residues.

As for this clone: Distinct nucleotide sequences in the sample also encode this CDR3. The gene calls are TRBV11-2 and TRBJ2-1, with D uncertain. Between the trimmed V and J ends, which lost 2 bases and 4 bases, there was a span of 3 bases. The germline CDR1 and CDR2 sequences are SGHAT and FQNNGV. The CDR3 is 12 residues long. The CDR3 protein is CASSLSYNEQFF. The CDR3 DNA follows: TGTGCCAGCAGCTTATCGTACAATGAGCAGTTCTTC.

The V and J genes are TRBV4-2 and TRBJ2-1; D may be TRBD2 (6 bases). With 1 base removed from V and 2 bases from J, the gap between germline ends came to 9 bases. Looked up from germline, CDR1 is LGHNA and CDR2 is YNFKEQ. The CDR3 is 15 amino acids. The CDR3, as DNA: TGTGCCAGCAGCCAAGTGCGGGGAGCCTACAATGAGCAGTTCTTC. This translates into CASSQVRGAYNEQFF.

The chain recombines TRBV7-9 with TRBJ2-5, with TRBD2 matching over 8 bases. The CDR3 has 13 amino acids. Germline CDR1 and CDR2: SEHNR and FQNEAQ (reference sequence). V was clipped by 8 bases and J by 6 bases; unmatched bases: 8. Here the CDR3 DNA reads TGTGCCAGCGAAGGGAGCGGGAGTCAGACCCAGTACTTC. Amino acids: CASEGSGSQTQYF.

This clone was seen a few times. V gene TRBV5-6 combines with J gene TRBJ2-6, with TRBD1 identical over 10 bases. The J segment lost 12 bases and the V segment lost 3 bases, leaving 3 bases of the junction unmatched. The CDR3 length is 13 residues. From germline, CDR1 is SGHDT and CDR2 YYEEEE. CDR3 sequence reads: CASSSRDRGVLTF. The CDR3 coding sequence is TGTGCCAGCAGCTCCCGGGACAGGGGCGTCCTGACTTTC.

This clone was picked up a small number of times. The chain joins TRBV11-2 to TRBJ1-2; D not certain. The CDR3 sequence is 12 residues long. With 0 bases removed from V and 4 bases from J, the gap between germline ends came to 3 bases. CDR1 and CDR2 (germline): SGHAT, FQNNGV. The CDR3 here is CASSLDSYGYTF. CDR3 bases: TGTGCCAGCAGCTTAGACAGCTATGGCTACACCTTC.

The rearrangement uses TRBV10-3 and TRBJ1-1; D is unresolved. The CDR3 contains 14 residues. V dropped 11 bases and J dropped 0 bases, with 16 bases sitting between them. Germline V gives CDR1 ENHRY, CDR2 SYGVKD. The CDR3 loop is CASRREAMNTEAFF. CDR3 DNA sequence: TGTGCCTCGAGAAGGGAGGCCATGAACACTGAAGCTTTCTTT.

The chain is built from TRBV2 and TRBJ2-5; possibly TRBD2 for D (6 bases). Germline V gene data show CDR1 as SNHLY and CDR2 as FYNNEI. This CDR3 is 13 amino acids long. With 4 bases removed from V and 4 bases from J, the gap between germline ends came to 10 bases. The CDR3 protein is CASSGVGRETQYF. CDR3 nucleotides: TGTGCCAGCAGTGGGGTCGGGAGAGAGACCCAGTACTTC.